These 24 T cell receptor beta chains originate from one sample sequenced in a study of T-cell reconstitution after alpha-beta-depleted transplantation in children. Unique molecular identifiers were incorporated during preparation of the TCRbeta library. MiXCR, applied by TCRdb to the PCR reads, yields one record per CDR3 protein. This sample carries roughly 180,000 distinct CDR3 sequences, roughly 15% of them seen once, and the ten largest clones take 13%. The sequenced sample was PBMCs from the stem cell graft donor, obtained from the stem cell graft. All receptors derive from a human donor who donated a stem cell graft to a child with acute lymphoblastic leukemia.

This clonotype was found many times. The rearrangement joins TRBV12-3 or TRBV12-4 to TRBJ1-2, with D uncertain. The CDR3 has 16 amino acids. V was shortened by 6 bases and J by 4 bases, with 21 bases between the two germline ends. The CDR3 DNA is TGTGCCAGCAGCCGAAGAAAGACCCAAGCACCCTATGGCTACACCTTC. Its protein is CASSRRKTQAPYGYTF.

In its sample, this clonotype was seen many times. V is TRBV27 and J is TRBJ2-5; D gene ambiguous. The CDR3 length is 11 residues. The germline V gene encodes CDR1 MNHEY and CDR2 SMNVEV (reference sequence). V was clipped by 6 bases and J by 0 bases, with 2 bases between them. CDR3 in DNA: TGTGCCAGCAGCTACCAAGAGACCCAGTACTTC. It yields the protein CASSYQETQYF.

This clonotype was found many times. The chain joins TRBV12-3 or TRBV12-4 to TRBJ2-3; D not resolved. This CDR3 is built from 14 residues. Between the trimmed V and J ends, which lost 5 bases and 0 bases, there was a span of 9 bases. The DNA for the CDR3 is TGTGCCAGCAGTCCGACACATAGCACAGATACGCAGTATTTT. Translating it yields CASSPTHSTDTQYF.

The CDR3 sequence is CASSPSLGTGGTEAFF. The CDR3 DNA is TGTGCCAGCAGTCCAAGCCTCGGGACAGGGGGCACTGAAGCTTTCTTT. The chain couples TRBV12-3 or TRBV12-4 to TRBJ1-1; 11 positions agree with TRBD1. Unmatched junction bases numbered 9, after V lost 5 bases and J lost 4 bases. This CDR3 is 16 amino acids long.

In its sample, this clonotype was seen many times. The genes are TRBV29-1 and TRBJ2-1; D might be TRBD1 or TRBD2, each matching 6 bases. The length of the CDR3 is 17 residues. With 2 bases removed from V and 7 bases from J, the gap between germline ends came to 24 bases. From germline, CDR1 is SQVTM and CDR2 ANQGSEA. This chain's CDR3 is CSVESPTGGEISNEQFF. The CDR3, as DNA: TGCAGCGTTGAATCCCCGACAGGCGGGGAGATCAGTAATGAGCAGTTCTTC.

This clonotype was counted a few times. The chain combines TRBV6-5 with TRBJ2-2; D call uncertain. Trimming left V 8 bases short and J 6 bases short, with 7 bases between. Per the germline V gene, CDR1 is MNHEY and CDR2 is SVGAGI. The CDR3 is made up of 11 amino acids. This chain's CDR3 is CASLRAGELFF. The CDR3 nucleotides are TGTGCCAGCCTTCGCGCCGGGGAGCTGTTTTTT.

This clonotype was counted ten times or more. A junction end diverges from the germline sequence, so it may reflect a read error. The chain uses TRBV7-7 and TRBJ2-5; TRBD2 might be the D (5 bases). The CDR3 sequence is 14 residues long. Germline V CDR1 and CDR2: SSHAT, FNYEAQ (reference sequence). CDR3 sequence reads: CASSPGPRRETQYF. CDR3 sequence (DNA): TGTGCTAGCAGCCCCGGTCCGAGGAGGGAGACCCAGTACTTC. Looking up the rest from reference TRBV7-7 and TRBJ2-5 gives the full variable domain: GAGVSQSPRYKVTKRGQDVTLRCDPISSHATLYWYQQALGQGPEFLTYFNYEAQPDKSGLPSDRFSAERPEGSISTLTIQRTEQRDSAMYRCASSPGPRRETQYFGPGTRLLVL.

This clonotype was detected many times. The chain employs TRBV12-3 or TRBV12-4 and TRBJ2-1; 9 bases are a match to TRBD2. The CDR3 totals 16 residues. V gave up 5 bases and J gave up 4 bases; unmatched junction bases: 9. In DNA form, the CDR3 reads TGTGCCAGCAGTCAGTCCCGCGGGAGGGTATACAATGAGCAGTTCTTC. As protein: CASSQSRGRVYNEQFF.

As regards this clonotype: A read error may be the cause here, since a much bigger clone is one base away. The V and J genes are TRBV10-2 and TRBJ2-3; 10 bases map to TRBD2. CDR1 and CDR2 from the germline V gene are WSHSY and SAAADI. Trimming cost V 10 bases and J 3 bases; bases outside gene matches: 16. The CDR3 contains 17 residues. The CDR3 sequence is CATRDSGRAGGTDTQYF. The CDR3 nucleotides read TGCGCCACAAGGGACAGCGGGAGGGCCGGGGGTACAGATACGCAGTATTTT.

The table lists this clonotype with many counts. The chain links TRBV6-5 to TRBJ2-7, with D perhaps assigned TRBD1 or TRBD2 (5 bases each). CDR3 size: 12 residues. Germline V gene lookup returns CDR1 MNHEY and CDR2 SVGAGI. Trimming shortened V by 7 bases and J by 12 bases, and 19 bases separated the two germline ends. For the CDR3, the DNA is TGTGCCAGCATCTCGGACACCTCACTAGTGTACTTC. This gives the protein CASISDTSLVYF.

This clonotype was detected ten times or more. In DNA, the CDR3 is TGTGCCAGCAGTGCACAGACAGGGGGCGAGGAAAAACTGTTTTTT. This gives the protein CASSAQTGGEEKLFF. The V gene is TRBV12-3 or TRBV12-4, the J gene TRBJ1-4, with 10 nucleotides matching TRBD1. V was clipped by 5 bases and J by 8 bases; unmatched bases: 8. This CDR3 is built from 15 residues.

The gene calls are TRBV7-8 and TRBJ2-4, with unresolved D. The germline V gene has CDR1 SGHVS and CDR2 FQNEAQ. Trimming took off 4 bases at V and 2 bases at J, with 9 bases between the two ends. The CDR3 is 14 residues long. The CDR3 region is CASSSTVSKNIQYF. The CDR3 DNA reads TGTGCCAGCAGCTCGACTGTATCCAAAAACATTCAGTACTTC.

This clonotype was counted ten times or more. The gene calls are TRBV5-5 and TRBJ2-3; TRBD2 matches 10 bases. Trimming at V came to 4 bases and at J to 2 bases, leaving 4 bases not matched to a gene. CDR3 length equals 15 residues. In germline, CDR1 is SGHKS, CDR2 YYEKEE (reference sequence). This CDR3 is CASSTSGRATDTQYF. The CDR3 DNA reads as TGTGCCAGCAGCACCAGCGGGAGGGCCACAGATACGCAGTATTTT.

There are many counts of this clonotype. The chain uses TRBV5-1 and TRBJ2-1, with 12 bases fitting TRBD2. Germline V gene sequence: CDR1 SGHRS, CDR2 YFSETQ. V shed 3 bases, J shed 5 bases, and the junction held 3 bases outside the gene matches. The CDR3 extends over 15 amino acids. The CDR3 DNA reads as TGCGCCAGCAGCTCTAGCGGGAGGGCTCACAATGAGCAGTTCTTC. This codes for CASSSSGRAHNEQFF.

The sample holds many counts of this clonotype. The V and J genes are TRBV20-1 and TRBJ2-7; no reliable D call. CDR3 size: 13 residues. The germline gives CDR1 DFQATT, CDR2 SNEGSKA (reference sequence). The V end was cut by 0 bases, the J end by 6 bases, with 12 bases between. The CDR3 DNA reads TGCAGTGCTAGAGATCTTAGACCCGTCGAGCAGTACTTC. Its translation is CSARDLRPVEQYF.

In its sample, this clonotype was seen a few times. V and J are TRBV19 and TRBJ2-2; 11 bases align to TRBD2. After removal of 3 bases from V and 4 bases from J, the junction contained 4 bases not matched to a gene. Germline V gene sequence: CDR1 LNHDA, CDR2 SQIVND (reference sequence). This CDR3 spans 16 amino acids. CDR3 protein: CASSMGLADITGELFF. The CDR3, as DNA: TGTGCCAGTAGTATGGGACTAGCGGACATCACCGGGGAGCTGTTTTTT.

This clonotype was observed at least ten times. This sequence joins TRBV4-1 and TRBJ2-7; TRBD2 agrees at 7 bases. This CDR3 contains 17 residues. The germline CDR1 and CDR2 sequences are MGHRA and YSYEKL. V lost 0 bases, J lost 4 bases, and 12 bases stayed unmatched. This chain's CDR3 is CASSQEIGLAEGYEQYF. CDR3 nucleotides: TGCGCCAGCAGCCAAGAAATTGGTCTAGCGGAAGGTTACGAGCAGTACTTC.

Concerning this clonotype itself: One end of the junction is discordant with germline, which a read error may explain. This rearrangement joins TRBV5-4 to TRBJ1-1; D may be TRBD1 (6 bases). CDR1 and CDR2 from the germline V gene are SGHNT and YYREEE (reference sequence). The CDR3 has 14 residues. CDR3 in DNA: TGTTCCAGCAGCTTGGAGGGGGGGAGCACTGAAGCTTTCTTT. It translates to CSSSLEGGSTEAFF.

This clonotype has ten or more counts. The V and J genes are TRBV5-1 and TRBJ2-7; 8 bases are shared with TRBD2. Unmatched junction bases numbered 16, after V lost 7 bases and J lost 4 bases. The length of the CDR3 is 16 residues. Germline V gene lookup returns CDR1 SGHRS and CDR2 YFSETQ. The CDR3 loop reads CASRPFSGSPPYEQYF. CDR3 in DNA: TGCGCCAGCCGTCCATTCAGCGGGAGCCCTCCGTACGAGCAGTACTTC. Variable domain in full (rest from reference TRBV5-1 and TRBJ2-7): KAGVTQTPRYLIKTRGQQVTLSCSPISGHRSVSWYQQTPGQGLQFLFEYFSETQRNKGNFPGRFSGRQFSNSRSEMNVSTLELGDSALYLCASRPFSGSPPYEQYFGPGTRLTVT.

This clonotype was observed a few times. The V gene is TRBV5-6, the J gene TRBJ2-1; 7 bases fit TRBD1. This CDR3 has 15 residues. V dropped 4 bases and J dropped 8; count of bases not matched to a gene: 12. Germline CDR1 is SGHDT and CDR2 is YYEEEE. The CDR3 region has the DNA TGTGCCAGCAGCCACGACAGGGCCCCGACGGATGAGCAGTTCTTC. It specifies CASSHDRAPTDEQFF.

This clonotype was recorded a few times. The rearrangement joins TRBV5-1 to TRBJ2-2; D possibly uses TRBD1 or TRBD2 (5 bases each). Trimming removed 5 bases from V and 1 base from J, with 6 bases in between. The V gene's germline CDR1 is SGHRS and CDR2 YFSETQ. This CDR3 spans 13 amino acids. CDR3 protein: CASRRGNTGELFF. The CDR3 nucleotides read TGCGCCAGCAGGAGGGGGAACACCGGGGAGCTGTTTTTT.

This clonotype was picked up a small number of times. The J gene is TRBJ2-3, the V gene TRBV2, with 12 bases that match TRBD2. With V trimmed by 6 bases and J by 2 bases, 6 bases remained unmatched. This CDR3 is 16 amino acids long. The V gene's germline CDR1 is SNHLY and CDR2 FYNNEI. CDR3 loop: CASRVLAGGHTDTQYF. The CDR3 region has the DNA TGTGCCAGCAGAGTACTAGCGGGAGGCCACACAGATACGCAGTATTTT.

The table lists this clonotype with many counts. The chain uses TRBV3-1 and TRBJ2-3, with D unresolved. CDR1 is LGHDT, CDR2 YNNKEL, per germline (reference sequence). The CDR3 has 13 amino acids. V was pared by 4 bases and J by 8 bases, with 13 bases between. DNA for the CDR3: TGTGCCAGCAGCCTCGGGTCGGAGAGTACGCAGTATTTT. The encoded protein is CASSLGSESTQYF.

This clonotype was seen at least ten times. The CDR3 nucleotides are TGCGCCAGCAGCTTGATAGCGGGAGACTCCTACAATGAGCAGTTCTTC. It codes for CASSLIAGDSYNEQFF. The chain recombines TRBV5-1 with TRBJ2-1, with 9 bases aligning to TRBD2. The V gene's germline CDR1 is SGHRS and CDR2 YFSETQ. The CDR3 totals 16 residues. V dropped 1 base and J dropped 0; count of bases not matched to a gene: 2.